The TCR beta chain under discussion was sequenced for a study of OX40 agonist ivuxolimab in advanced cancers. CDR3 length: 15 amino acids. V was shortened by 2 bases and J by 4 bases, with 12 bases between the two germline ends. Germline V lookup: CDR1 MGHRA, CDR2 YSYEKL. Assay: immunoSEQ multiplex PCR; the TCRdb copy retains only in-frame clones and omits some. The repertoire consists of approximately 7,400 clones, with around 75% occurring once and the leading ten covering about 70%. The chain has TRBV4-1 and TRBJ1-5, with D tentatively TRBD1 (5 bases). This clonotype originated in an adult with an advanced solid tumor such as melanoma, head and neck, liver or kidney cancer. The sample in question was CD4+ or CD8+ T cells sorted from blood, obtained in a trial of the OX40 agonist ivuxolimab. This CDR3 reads CASSQWDGANQPQHF. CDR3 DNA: TGCGCCAGCAGCCAATGGGACGGAGCTAATCAGCCCCAGCATTTT.